The sequence of this TCR beta chain was determined in a study of blood T cell repertoires in COVID-19 (dated by TCRdb to about 2020). About the study as a whole: The collaborator samples originated in the United States, Italy and Spain and spanned the acute and convalescent phases of COVID-19. Nearly every sample came with metadata listing a de-identified subject ID, COVID-19 status, age in years and sex. Deeply sampled blood TCRbeta repertoires from subjects exposed to, actively infected with, or recovered from COVID-19 were included in the dataset. A freely available public database, intended as a resource for researchers studying the immune response to SARS-CoV-2, is where the repertoires were released. Where available, HLA class I and class II types were taken from metadata supplied by the sample provider and were not determined by assay-based typing. The material from the prospective study consisted of cDNA or gDNA derived from T cells, B-cell-depleted T cells, or PBMCs. The samples were drawn from two sources: the first 160 participants of the ongoing ImmuneRACE study, and 1,254 subjects contributed by 6 global collaborators. Study-wide conclusions, independent of this receptor: Clinical and demographic metadata were provided uncurated, with the amount varying by source and participant.

The germline ends are 11 bases apart after V is trimmed by 0 bases and J by 4 bases. The CDR1 and CDR2 encoded by the germline V gene are SGDLS and YYNGEE. From its cysteine to its phenylalanine, the CDR3 spans 14 amino acids. The only DNA kept is the CDR3, 42 bases in frame from the first base. A note on this clone: The antigen it binds to is not known. No per-base quality is available; no much larger clone lies one base away.

The immunoSEQ Assay, a bias-controlled multiplex PCR, was used to amplify TCRbeta CDR3 regions from genomic DNA. Concerning the study's data processing: The number of nucleated cells in each sample was estimated by amplification of reference gene primers within the assay. To quantify the absolute abundance of each unique TCRbeta CDR3 rearrangement, sequence reads were collapsed and filtered. For each sample, productive Simpson clonality was calculated as the square root of Simpson's diversity index across productive rearrangements. This immuneACCESS table, as held by TCRdb, lists in-frame sequences with V and J called but not all clones. Of the missing ones, under half trace to an unresolved V gene in checked studies; the others have no known cause. V, J and clone size reflect that table, while D and trimming were determined from the DNA. This sample comprises hundreds of thousands of clones, approximately 91% of them detected only once. The ten largest clones capture approximately 13% of the sample.

Each collaborating institution followed its own protocols to collect whole blood in K2EDTA tubes. For TCRbeta analysis, collaborator samples were shipped as frozen whole blood, as isolated PBMCs, or as DNA extracted from either sample type. The clonotype originates from an older woman with acute or convalescent COVID-19. Sequenced material: peripheral blood. This receptor chain uses TRBV9 and TRBJ2-7, and perhaps TRBD2 as D gene, on 6 matching bases. The CDR3 in this case is CASSVEGGRYEQYF. The DNA sequence is as follows: TGTGCCAGCAGCGTAGAGGGAGGACGGTACGAGCAGTACTTC.